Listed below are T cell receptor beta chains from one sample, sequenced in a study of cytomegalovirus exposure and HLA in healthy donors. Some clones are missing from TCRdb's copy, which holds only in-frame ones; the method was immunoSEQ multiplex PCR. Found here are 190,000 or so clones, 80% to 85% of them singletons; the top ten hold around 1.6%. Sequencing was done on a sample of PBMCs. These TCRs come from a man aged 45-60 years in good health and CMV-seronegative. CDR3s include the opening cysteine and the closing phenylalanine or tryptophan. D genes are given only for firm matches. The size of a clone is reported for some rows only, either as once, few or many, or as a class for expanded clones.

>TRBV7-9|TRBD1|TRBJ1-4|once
CASSPRGVSEKLFF
TGTGCCAGCAGCCCCAGGGGGGTAAGCGAAAAACTGTTTTTT
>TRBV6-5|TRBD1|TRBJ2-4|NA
CASRSDRGGIQYF
TGTGCCAGCAGATCGGACAGGGGGGGCATTCAGTACTTC
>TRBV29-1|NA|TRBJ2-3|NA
CSVRPRAPEDTQYF
TGCAGCGTTCGGCCCCGCGCACCGGAGGATACGCAGTATTTT
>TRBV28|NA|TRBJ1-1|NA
CASSLSQGHTLNTEAFF
TGTGCCAGCAGTTTAAGTCAGGGGCATACACTGAACACTGAAGCTTTCTTT
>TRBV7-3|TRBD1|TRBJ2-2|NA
CASSSRGTGPNTGELFF
TGTGCCAGCAGCTCCCGAGGGACAGGGCCTAACACCGGGGAGCTGTTTTTT
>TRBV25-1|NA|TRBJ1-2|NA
CASTDGYTF
TGTGCCAGCACGGATGGCTACACCTTC
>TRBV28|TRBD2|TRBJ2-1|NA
CASSLGGRDEQFF
TGTGCCAGCAGTTTAGGGGGGAGGGATGAGCAGTTCTTC
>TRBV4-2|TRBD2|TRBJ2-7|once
CASSRRGSGSYEQYF
TGTGCCAGCAGCCGTCGGGGGAGCGGGAGCTACGAGCAGTACTTC
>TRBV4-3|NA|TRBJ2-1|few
CASSQEPQGNNEQFF
TGCGCCAGCAGCCAAGAGCCTCAGGGAAACAATGAGCAGTTCTTC
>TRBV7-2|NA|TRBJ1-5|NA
CASSLVPRGGNQPQHF
TGTGCCAGCAGCTTAGTACCAAGGGGCGGCAATCAGCCCCAGCATTTT
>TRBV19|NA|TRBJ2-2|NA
CASSIDFSGRTTGELFF
TGTGCCAGTAGTATAGATTTTTCGGGGAGAACCACCGGGGAGCTGTTTTTT
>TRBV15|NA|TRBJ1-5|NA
CATSTRGGAEQPQHF
TGTGCCACCAGCACCCGGGGGGGGGCAGAGCAGCCCCAGCATTTT
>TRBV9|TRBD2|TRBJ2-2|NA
CASSVSGGNTGELFF
TGTGCCAGCAGCGTTAGCGGGGGAAACACCGGGGAGCTGTTTTTT
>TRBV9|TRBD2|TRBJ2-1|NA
CASSEGGAANEQFF
TGTGCCAGCAGCGAGGGAGGGGCGGCCAATGAGCAGTTCTTC
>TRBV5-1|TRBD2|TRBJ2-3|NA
CASSRWEGNTQYF
TGCGCCAGCAGCCGGTGGGAGGGGAATACGCAGTATTTT
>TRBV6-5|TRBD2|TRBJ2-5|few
CASSYGGSRRETQYF
TGTGCCAGCAGTTATGGCGGGAGTAGAAGGGAGACCCAGTACTTC
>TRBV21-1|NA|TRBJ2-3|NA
CASSRLAAHTDTQYF
TGTGCCAGCAGCCGACTAGCGGCACACACAGATACGCAGTATTTT
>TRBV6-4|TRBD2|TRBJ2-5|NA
CASSDSASGGQETQYF
TGTGCCAGCAGTGACTCGGCTAGCGGGGGGCAAGAGACCCAGTACTTC
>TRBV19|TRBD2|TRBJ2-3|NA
CASSSRRGGSSTDTQYF
TGTGCCAGTAGTAGTCGCCGGGGGGGGTCTAGCACAGATACGCAGTATTTT
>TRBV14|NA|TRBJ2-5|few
CASAEISGQPEQYF
TGTGCCAGCGCGGAGATCAGCGGCCAACCGGAGCAGTACTTC
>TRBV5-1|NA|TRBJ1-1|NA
CASSFQMNTEAFF
TGCGCCAGCAGCTTTCAGATGAACACTGAAGCTTTCTTT
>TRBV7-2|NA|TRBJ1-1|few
CASSFWTRGTEAFF
TGTGCCAGCAGCTTTTGGACCCGAGGGACTGAAGCTTTCTTT
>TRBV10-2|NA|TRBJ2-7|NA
CASISPYRAEQYF
TGCGCCAGCATAAGTCCCTACCGAGCCGAGCAGTACTTC
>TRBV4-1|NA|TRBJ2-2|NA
CASSQGTHRAGELFF
TGCGCCAGCAGCCAAGGGACACACCGGGCCGGGGAGCTGTTTTTT
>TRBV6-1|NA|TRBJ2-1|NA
CASASKTYNEQFF
TGTGCCAGCGCTAGCAAGACCTACAATGAGCAGTTCTTC
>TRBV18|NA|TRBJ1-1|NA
CASSPTSRENTEAFF
TGTGCCAGCTCACCCACCTCGCGGGAGAACACTGAAGCTTTCTTT
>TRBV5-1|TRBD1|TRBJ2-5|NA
CASSSGTGGETQYF
TGCGCCAGCAGCTCCGGGACAGGGGGGGAGACCCAGTACTTC
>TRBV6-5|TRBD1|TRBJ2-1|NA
CASGQGTYNEQFF
TGTGCCAGCGGACAGGGTACCTACAATGAGCAGTTCTTC
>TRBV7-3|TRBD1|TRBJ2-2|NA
CASSLTGGQGTGELFF
TGTGCCAGCAGCTTAACGGGGGGACAGGGCACCGGGGAGCTGTTTTTT
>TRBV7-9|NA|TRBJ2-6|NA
CASSFRAGQSGANVLTF
TGTGCCAGCAGCTTTAGGGCGGGGCAATCTGGGGCCAACGTCCTGACTTTC
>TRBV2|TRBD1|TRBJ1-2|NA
CASRVSGGDGYTF
TGTGCCAGCAGAGTCTCAGGGGGTGATGGCTACACCTTC